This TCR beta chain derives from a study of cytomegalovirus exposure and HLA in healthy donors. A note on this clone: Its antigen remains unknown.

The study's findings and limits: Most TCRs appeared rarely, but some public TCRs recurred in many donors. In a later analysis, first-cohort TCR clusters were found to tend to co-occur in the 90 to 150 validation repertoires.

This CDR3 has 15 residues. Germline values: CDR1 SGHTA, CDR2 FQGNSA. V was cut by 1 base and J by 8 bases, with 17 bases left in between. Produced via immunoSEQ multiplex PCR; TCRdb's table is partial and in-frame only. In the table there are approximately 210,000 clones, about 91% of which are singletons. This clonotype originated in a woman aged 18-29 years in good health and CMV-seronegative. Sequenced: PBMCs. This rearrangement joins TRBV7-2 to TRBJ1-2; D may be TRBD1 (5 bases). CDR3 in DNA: TGTGCCAGCAGCTTAGGACAAGGGGTTCTTCAGGGCTACACCTTC. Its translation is CASSLGQGVLQGYTF.